The 13 T cell receptor beta chains listed next were all sequenced from one sample in a study of control samples from healthy donors and cancer patients. Assay: immunoSEQ multiplex PCR; the TCRdb copy retains only in-frame clones and omits some. The data hold some 130,000 clones, with just under 95% observed a single time. The sequencing input was blood. The receptor source for this set is a man aged 25-40 years in good health.

This clone was seen only once. In DNA, the CDR3 is TGTGCCAGTAGGAGGGGAGGCTATGGCTACACCTTC. Translating gives CASRRGGYGYTF. The rearrangement links TRBV19 to TRBJ1-2; tentatively, D is TRBD1 (5 bases). CDR3 length: 12 amino acids. Trimming left V 6 bases short and J 4 bases short, with 9 bases between. Germline-derived CDR1 and CDR2 are LNHDA and SQIVND (reference sequence).

The V gene is TRBV9, the J gene TRBJ1-6; maybe TRBD1 (5 bases). This CDR3 contains 15 residues. V was cut by 0 bases and J by 9 bases, with 13 bases left in between. Germline V CDR1 and CDR2: SGDLS, YYNGEE. The CDR3 coding sequence is TGTGCCAGCAGCGTAGCTCCACAGGATGGTTCACCCCTCCACTTT. It is translated as CASSVAPQDGSPLHF.

The chain employs TRBV5-1 and TRBJ1-1, with D perhaps matching TRBD1 (5 bases). CDR3 length: 15 amino acids. Germline CDR1 reads SGHRS; CDR2 reads YFSETQ. The V and J ends lost 4 bases and 1 base respectively, with 14 bases between them. CDR3: CASSAQRGWNTEAFF. Here the CDR3 DNA reads TGCGCCAGCAGCGCACAACGGGGGTGGAACACTGAAGCTTTCTTT.

The chain recombines TRBV12-5 with TRBJ2-7, with 8 positions matching TRBD1. Unmatched junction bases numbered 6, after V lost 1 base and J lost 1 base. Germline assignment: CDR1 LGHNT and CDR2 FRNRAP. The CDR3 is made up of 16 amino acids. The CDR3: CASGLGRGQGSYEQYF. CDR3 in DNA: TGTGCTAGTGGTTTGGGGCGAGGACAGGGATCCTACGAGCAGTACTTC.

This clone was picked up one time. The V gene is TRBV2, the J gene TRBJ1-2; D uncertain. Looked up from germline, CDR1 is SNHLY and CDR2 is FYNNEI. V was trimmed by 7 bases and J by 0 bases, leaving 12 bases between them. CDR3 length equals 14 residues. The DNA of the CDR3 is TGTGCCAGCAATAATGTTCCAGCTAACTATGGCTACACCTTC. Translated: CASNNVPANYGYTF.

The V and J genes are TRBV7-9 and TRBJ2-3; 9 bases match TRBD1. The CDR3 contains 15 residues. Germline values: CDR1 SEHNR, CDR2 FQNEAQ (reference sequence). The trim removed 5 bases at V and 2 bases at J, leaving 5 bases unmatched. The CDR3 here is CASSAGTGNTDTQYF. CDR3 coding DNA: TGTGCCAGCAGCGCCGGGACAGGGAACACAGATACGCAGTATTTT.

V and J are TRBV19 and TRBJ1-1, with a possible D match to TRBD1 (5 bases). The CDR3 has 16 residues. Germline V lookup: CDR1 LNHDA, CDR2 SQIVND (reference sequence). Between the trimmed V and J ends, which lost 5 bases and 5 bases, there was a span of 21 bases. DNA of the CDR3: TGTGCCAGTAGTCTATATCCCCTCGGGGCCTTGACTGAAGCTTTCTTT. As protein: CASSLYPLGALTEAFF.

This clone was observed once. The J gene is TRBJ2-1, the V gene TRBV10-1; D ambiguous. V was clipped by 5 bases and J by 0 bases, with 5 bases between them. This CDR3 has 13 amino acids. Germline loops: CDR1 WNHNN, CDR2 SYGVQD (reference sequence). The CDR3 DNA reads TGCGCCAGCAGTTTGTACTCCTACAATGAGCAGTTCTTC. It encodes CASSLYSYNEQFF.

This chain links TRBV24-1 with TRBJ2-2, with 10 nucleotides matching TRBD2. V was pared by 0 bases and J by 5 bases, with 2 bases of the junction left unmatched. Per the germline V gene, CDR1 is KGHDR and CDR2 is SFDVKD. The CDR3 has 16 amino acids. This chain's CDR3 is CATSDLGLAATGELFF. As DNA, the CDR3 is TGTGCCACCAGTGATTTGGGACTAGCGGCTACCGGGGAGCTGTTTTTT.

This sequence joins TRBV19 and TRBJ1-1; a possible D gene is TRBD1 (5 bases). The CDR3 has 15 amino acids. The V end was cut by 6 bases, the J end by 1 base, with 15 bases between. Per germline, CDR1 LNHDA and CDR2 SQIVND (reference sequence). The CDR3 nucleotides read TGTGCCAGTAGACCCGGGGGGGGAGCGAACACTGAAGCTTTCTTT. It translates to CASRPGGGANTEAFF.

DNA of the CDR3: TGTGCCAGCAGTCCGGGGACAGGGTTACTGAATGAGCAGTTCTTC. It is translated as CASSPGTGLLNEQFF. This chain joins TRBV27 and TRBJ2-1; the match to TRBD1 covers 9 bases. The germline V gene has CDR1 MNHEY and CDR2 SMNVEV (reference sequence). Germline trimming cut 5 bases from V and 7 bases from J; bases unmatched to any gene: 9. The CDR3 extends over 15 amino acids.

V gene TRBV27 combines with J gene TRBJ2-7; a possible D gene is TRBD1 (6 bases). The CDR3 runs to 13 residues. The V end was cut by 2 bases, the J end by 5 bases, with 10 bases between. Germline CDR1 is MNHEY and CDR2 is SMNVEV (reference sequence). CDR3 amino acids: CASSLQGQNEQYF. In DNA form, the CDR3 reads TGTGCCAGCAGTTTACAGGGGCAGAACGAGCAGTACTTC.

This clone was counted once. The chain employs TRBV30 and TRBJ1-4; D unresolved. This CDR3 contains 13 residues. Per germline, CDR1 GTSNPN and CDR2 SVGIG (reference sequence). V was trimmed by 4 bases and J by 2 bases, leaving 8 bases between them. The CDR3 nucleotides are TGTGCCTGGAATACCCCCACTAATGAAAAACTGTTTTTT. Translation gives CAWNTPTNEKLFF.